These 8 T cell receptor beta chains came from one sample sequenced in a study of blood T cell repertoires in COVID-19. Profiled with immunoSEQ multiplex PCR; TCRdb holds only in-frame clones, not every one. Of around 130,000 clones in the sample, over 75% were seen once. What was sequenced was peripheral blood. The source of these receptors is a man in his forties or fifties with active or convalescent COVID-19.

The rearrangement joins TRBV12-5 to TRBJ1-1; a possible D gene is TRBD1 (6 bases). Trimming stripped 5 bases from V and 0 bases from J, with 13 bases between. The CDR3 consists of 15 residues. Germline lookup yields CDR1 LGHNT and CDR2 FRNRAP. This CDR3 reads CASGTPTGLNTEAFF. The CDR3 region has the DNA TGTGCTAGTGGTACGCCGACAGGCTTGAACACTGAAGCTTTCTTT. Full variable domain (missing parts from reference TRBV12-5 and TRBJ1-1): DARVTQTPRHKVTEMGQEVTMRCQPILGHNTVFWYRQTMMQGLELLAYFRNRAPLDDSGMPKDRFSAEMPDATLATLKIQPSEPRDSAVYFCASGTPTGLNTEAFFGQGTRLTVV.

This chain uses TRBV11-2 with TRBJ1-1, with 9 bases matching TRBD1. The CDR3 length is 18 residues. V dropped 4 bases and J dropped 0; count of bases not matched to a gene: 12. CDR1 and CDR2 from the germline V gene are SGHAT and FQNNGV. In nucleotides, the CDR3 is TGTGCCAGCAGCTCAAAATTGGGGACAGGGAAGGTGAACACTGAAGCTTTCTTT. Protein sequence: CASSSKLGTGKVNTEAFF. Full variable domain (outside the CDR3, taken from reference TRBV11-2 and TRBJ1-1): EAGVAQSPRYKIIEKRQSVAFWCNPISGHATLYWYQQILGQGPKLLIQFQNNGVVDDSQLPKDRFSAERLKGVDSTLKIQPAKLEDSAVYLCASSSKLGTGKVNTEAFFGQGTRLTVV.

The genes are TRBV25-1 and TRBJ2-5, with D maybe TRBD2 (6 bases). The CDR3 covers 14 residues. V gave up 6 bases and J gave up 4 bases, with 15 bases separating them. Germline V gene sequence: CDR1 MGHDK, CDR2 SYGVNS. CDR3: CASRGDSLVETQYF. As DNA, the CDR3 is TGTGCCAGCAGGGGGGACTCGTTGGTAGAGACCCAGTACTTC.

The chain has TRBV6-5 and TRBJ1-6, with TRBD1 as a possible D gene (5 bases). V gave up 6 bases and J gave up 14 bases, with 11 bases separating them. This CDR3 comprises 11 residues. Germline assignment: CDR1 MNHEY and CDR2 SVGAGI. CDR3 nucleotides: TGTGCCAGCAGGGGGGGGGAGACCCTCCACTTT. It is translated as CASRGGETLHF.

This rearrangement joins TRBV30 to TRBJ2-1; tentatively, D is TRBD2 (5 bases). CDR1 is GTSNPN and CDR2 is SVGIG in the germline V gene (reference sequence). With 3 bases removed from V and 0 bases from J, the gap between germline ends came to 15 bases. There are 16 residues in the CDR3. CDR3 region: CAWRRTPQSSYNEQFF. CDR3 nucleotide sequence: TGTGCCTGGAGACGGACTCCCCAGAGCTCCTACAATGAGCAGTTCTTC.

The rearrangement joins TRBV7-2 to TRBJ2-2; 10 nucleotides line up with TRBD2. CDR3 size: 16 residues. Germline CDR1 SGHTA, CDR2 FQGNSA. V lost 2 bases to trimming and J lost 5 bases; unmatched junction nucleotides: 5. This chain's CDR3 is CASSLSLAGRTGELFF. DNA for the CDR3: TGTGCCAGCAGCTTATCACTAGCGGGGCGAACCGGGGAGCTGTTTTTT.

This chain connects TRBV10-3 to TRBJ1-6, with 7 bases matching TRBD1. The CDR3 is made up of 17 amino acids. Per the germline V gene, CDR1 is ENHRY and CDR2 is SYGVKD. V dropped 0 bases and J dropped 4; count of bases not matched to a gene: 6. CDR3 amino acids: CAISESTTGRYNSPLHF. CDR3 bases: TGTGCCATCAGTGAGTCGACGACAGGGCGTTATAATTCACCCCTCCACTTT.

The chain has TRBV19 and TRBJ2-2, with D unresolved. Germline V CDR1 and CDR2: LNHDA, SQIVND (reference sequence). Between the trimmed V and J ends, which lost 1 base and 5 bases, there was a span of 8 bases. The CDR3 length is 14 residues. CDR3 coding DNA: TGTGCCAGTAGTATAGGGGCCTTGACCGGGGAGCTGTTTTTT. Residues: CASSIGALTGELFF.